These 27 T cell receptor beta chains were all obtained from the same sample, sequenced in a study of CDR3 diversity in severe acne. TCRdb used MiXCR to reprocess the PCR reads, holding one entry per CDR3 protein. The sample holds about 84,000 distinct CDR3 sequences, over 40% seen once. Sequenced material: blood. The receptors derive from a male donor in good health, without acne.

This clonotype ranks as medium-sized (0.01 to 0.1%). This chain connects TRBV6-5 to TRBJ2-7; TRBD1 agrees at 10 bases. Trimming took 6 bases from V and 6 from J; bases not matched to a gene: 2. Germline V CDR1 and CDR2: MNHEY, SVGAGI. The CDR3 spans 12 residues. The CDR3, as DNA: TGTGCCAGCAGACGGGACAGGGGCGAGCAGTACTTC. The encoded protein is CASRRDRGEQYF.

This clonotype was counted a few times. The chain has TRBV7-9 and TRBJ2-5; 9 bases line up with TRBD2. Germline trimming cut 1 base from V and 5 bases from J; bases unmatched to any gene: 5. The germline V gene encodes CDR1 SEHNR and CDR2 FQNEAQ (reference sequence). CDR3 length: 15 residues. The CDR3 sequence is CASSLGGTSKETQYF. CDR3 nucleotides: TGTGCCAGCAGCTTAGGGGGGACTAGCAAGGAGACCCAGTACTTC.

This chain connects TRBV9 to TRBJ2-7; 7 positions agree with TRBD2. The CDR3 has 14 amino acids. From germline, CDR1 is SGDLS and CDR2 YYNGEE. Unmatched junction bases numbered 8, after V lost 6 bases and J lost 2 bases. CDR3 sequence: CASTWGGIPYEQYF. The CDR3 DNA reads TGTGCCAGCACCTGGGGAGGGATCCCCTACGAGCAGTACTTC.

This clonotype was seen many times. J is TRBJ2-3 and V is TRBV9; 8 bases line up with TRBD2. The CDR3 loop spans 14 amino acids. Unmatched junction bases numbered 8, after V lost 3 bases and J lost 8 bases. Germline V lookup: CDR1 SGDLS, CDR2 YYNGEE. The CDR3 region has the DNA TGTGCCAGCAGCGGGACTAGCCTATACAGTACGCAGTATTTT. Translated: CASSGTSLYSTQYF.

This clonotype was found many times. The genes are TRBV4-1 and TRBJ1-1; the D is unclear. Germline loops: CDR1 MGHRA, CDR2 YSYEKL. With 4 bases removed from V and 5 bases from J, the gap between germline ends came to 14 bases. CDR3 size: 14 residues. The DNA of the CDR3 is TGCGCCAGCAGCCCCCGGACCCAGGTGACTGAAGCTTTCTTT. Its protein product is CASSPRTQVTEAFF.

The chain uses TRBV20-1 and TRBJ1-1; 8 bases agree with TRBD1. The germline CDR1 and CDR2 sequences are DFQATT and SNEGSKA (reference sequence). There are 13 residues in the CDR3. The V segment lost 6 bases and the J segment 5 bases; nucleotides outside the gene matches: 8. CDR3 sequence: CSATRQGLTEAFF. CDR3 bases: TGCAGTGCAACACGACAGGGGTTGACTGAAGCTTTCTTT.

In this sample, this clonotype turned up a few times. The chain employs TRBV10-3 and TRBJ2-3, with a tentative D call TRBD2 (5 bases). V gave up 2 bases and J gave up 4 bases, with 13 bases separating them. Germline CDR1 ENHRY, CDR2 SYGVKD. The length of the CDR3 is 15 residues. DNA for the CDR3: TGTGCCATCAGTGAGGTCCAAGAGGGTCCAGATACGCAGTATTTT. This codes for CAISEVQEGPDTQYF.

As regards this clonotype: The junction shows a germline mismatch at one end, possibly a read error. The chain combines TRBV10-3 with TRBJ1-2; D is ambiguous. Germline values: CDR1 ENHRY, CDR2 SYGVKD. There are 16 residues in the CDR3. CDR3 loop: CASSELSEFRGYGHTF. The CDR3 bases are TGTGCCAGCAGTGAACTATCGGAGTTCAGAGGCTATGGCCACACCTTC.

This clonotype was counted many times. The CDR3 region has the DNA TGTGCCAGCAGCTTGAGGCTAGCGGGAGGATACGAGCAGTACTTC. Protein sequence: CASSLRLAGGYEQYF. The chain joins TRBV5-8 to TRBJ2-7; TRBD2 agrees at 11 bases. The length of the CDR3 is 15 residues. J gave up 4 bases and V 1 base, and 4 bases lay outside the gene matches. Germline V gene lookup returns CDR1 SGHTS and CDR2 YDEGEE.

As for this clonotype: A much bigger clone sits one base away, suggesting this may be a read error. The genes are TRBV25-1 and TRBJ2-5, with D tentatively TRBD2 (7 bases). CDR1 MGHDK and CDR2 SYGVNS come from the germline V gene. This CDR3 contains 15 residues. Here the CDR3 DNA reads TGTGCCGGCAGGGGAGGGCCAGGGCGGGAAAAGACCCAGTACTTC. This sequence encodes CAGRGGPGREKTQYF. Supplemented by reference TRBV25-1 and TRBJ2-5, the full variable domain reads EADIYQTPRYLVIGTGKKITLECSQTMGHDKMYWYQQDPGMELHLIHYSYGVNSTEKGDLSSESTVSRIRTEHFPLTLESARPSHTSQYLCAGRGGPGREKTQYFGPGTRLLVL.

Only a few counts were recorded for this clonotype. It is likely a read error, because the conserved phenylalanine at the end of the CDR3 is missing. The DNA is left out, because the CDR3 cannot be placed on it with certainty; the CDR3 is given as TCRdb lists it. The CDR3: CASSLLGQ. The genes are TRBV7-9 and TRBJ2-7; the D call of TRBD1 is as the table states it, not checked on the DNA. Including both end residues, the CDR3 is 8 amino acids long. CDR1 SEHNR and CDR2 FQNEAQ come from the germline V gene (reference sequence).

This clonotype was counted at least ten times. This rearrangement joins TRBV4-1 to TRBJ1-2; 9 bases fit TRBD1. V shed 4 bases, J shed 2 bases, and the junction held 8 bases outside the gene matches. This CDR3 is built from 16 residues. CDR1 is MGHRA, CDR2 YSYEKL, per germline. The CDR3 here is CASSRGTGTTNYGYTF. As DNA, the CDR3 is TGCGCCAGCAGCCGGGGGACAGGGACTACAAACTATGGCTACACCTTC.

The chain recombines TRBV25-1 with TRBJ2-3; unclear D gene. The germline V and J ends were trimmed by 4 bases and 6 bases, with 2 bases remaining between them. Germline loops: CDR1 MGHDK, CDR2 SYGVNS. The CDR3 spans 10 residues. The CDR3 coding sequence is TGTGCCAGCAGTGGGGATACGCAGTATTTT. Translating it yields CASSGDTQYF.

The chain links TRBV25-1 to TRBJ1-2; D gene ambiguous. Germline CDR1 reads MGHDK; CDR2 reads SYGVNS. With 5 bases removed from V and 2 bases from J, the gap between germline ends came to 12 bases. The CDR3 runs 14 residues. The CDR3 spells CASSLETGNYGYTF. CDR3 coding DNA: TGTGCCAGCAGTTTGGAGACCGGGAACTATGGCTACACCTTC.

The chain uses TRBV20-1 and TRBJ2-7; D is unresolved. The germline V gene encodes CDR1 DFQATT and CDR2 SNEGSKA (reference sequence). The V end was cut by 3 bases, the J end by 0 bases, with 6 bases between. This CDR3 spans 12 amino acids. CDR3 region: CSARPFSYEQYF. DNA of the CDR3: TGCAGTGCTAGGCCCTTCTCCTACGAGCAGTACTTC.

The table lists this clonotype with many counts. This chain joins TRBV5-5 and TRBJ1-5, with D unresolved. The V gene's germline CDR1 is SGHKS and CDR2 YYEKEE (reference sequence). The CDR3 sequence is 15 residues long. Trimming removed 4 bases from V and 5 bases from J, with 16 bases in between. The CDR3 DNA is TGTGCCAGCAGCCCTAGCGGGGTTTTGGATCAGCCCCAGCATTTT. This encodes CASSPSGVLDQPQHF.

In regard to this clonotype: One end of the junction fails to match germline, which may point to a read error. V and J are TRBV10-3 and TRBJ1-3; possibly TRBD1 for D (6 bases). This CDR3 is 15 amino acids long. Looked up from germline, CDR1 is ENHRY and CDR2 is SYGVKD. DNA for the CDR3: TGTGCCAACAGTGATGGACAGAGCTCTGGAAACACCATATATTTT. This translates into CANSDGQSSGNTIYF.

The chain is built from TRBV7-3 and TRBJ1-1, with D maybe TRBD1 (5 bases). The CDR3 extends over 14 amino acids. The V gene's germline CDR1 is SGHTA and CDR2 FQGTGA. Trimming removed 3 bases at V and 6 bases at J, with 14 bases between. CDR3 DNA: TGTGCCAGCAGCTTCAGGGATGGGGTCGCTGAAGCTTTCTTT. This gives the protein CASSFRDGVAEAFF.

This clonotype was observed a few times. This chain links TRBV11-3 with TRBJ2-5, with D uncertain. Germline lookup yields CDR1 SGHNT and CDR2 YENEEA. The CDR3 runs to 13 residues. The V end lost 5 bases, the J end lost 7 bases, and 14 bases lay between the germline ends. CDR3 in amino acids: CASSNTVLGTQYF. Written as DNA, the CDR3 is TGTGCCAGCAGCAACACCGTGTTGGGGACCCAGTACTTC.

This clonotype was counted between two and nine times. This CDR3 reads CASSPRRTQETQYF. CDR3 nucleotide sequence: TGTGCCAGCAGCCCGCGGAGGACTCAAGAGACCCAGTACTTC. The chain recombines TRBV11-2 with TRBJ2-5; tentatively, D is TRBD2 (5 bases). Trimming took off 5 bases at V and 2 bases at J, with 12 bases between the two ends. Looked up from germline, CDR1 is SGHAT and CDR2 is FQNNGV. This CDR3 is 14 amino acids long.

This chain connects TRBV4-1 to TRBJ2-7; the D is unclear. The CDR3 loop spans 17 amino acids. The V end was cut by 0 bases, the J end by 2 bases, with 17 bases between. Germline CDR1 is MGHRA and CDR2 is YSYEKL. DNA of the CDR3: TGCGCCAGCAGCCAAGAATCGACATCGCTCGACGCCTACGAGCAGTACTTC. Protein sequence: CASSQESTSLDAYEQYF.

The sample holds many counts of this clonotype. The genes are TRBV24-1 and TRBJ2-3, with D possibly being TRBD1 (6 bases). In germline, CDR1 is KGHDR, CDR2 SFDVKD. The CDR3 has 16 amino acids. V was clipped by 4 bases and J by 7 bases, with 20 bases between them. Here the CDR3 reads CATSELSSSDRNTQYF. The DNA for the CDR3 is TGTGCCACCAGTGAATTAAGCTCGTCGGACAGAAATACGCAGTATTTT.

For the CDR3, the DNA is TGTGCCAGCAGCACTTCCAATCAGCCCCAGCATTTT. This sequence encodes CASSTSNQPQHF. The rearrangement uses TRBV28 and TRBJ1-5, with D unresolved. This CDR3 is 12 amino acids long. Trimming cost V 6 bases and J 3 bases, with 6 bases left between them. Germline CDR1 is MDHEN and CDR2 is SYDVKM.

The chain links TRBV25-1 to TRBJ2-5, with 7 bases fitting TRBD1. The CDR3 is made up of 13 amino acids. Germline V gene sequence: CDR1 MGHDK, CDR2 SYGVNS. The trim removed 7 bases at V and 7 bases at J, leaving 9 bases unmatched. The CDR3: CASNDRARGTQYF. The CDR3 nucleotides are TGTGCCAGCAACGACAGGGCTCGGGGGACCCAGTACTTC.

There are many counts of this clonotype. The J gene is TRBJ2-5, the V gene TRBV5-1; 8 nucleotides match TRBD2. CDR1 and CDR2 from the germline V gene are SGHRS and YFSETQ. V was clipped by 3 bases and J by 0 bases; unmatched bases: 1. CDR3 size: 14 residues. The CDR3 loop reads CASSSGGDQETQYF. The CDR3 coding sequence is TGCGCCAGCAGCTCGGGGGGGGACCAAGAGACCCAGTACTTC.

Ten or more counts support this clonotype. The CDR3 region is CASSARGETQYF. The CDR3 region has the DNA TGTGCCAGCAGTGCCCGGGGGGAGACCCAGTACTTC. The chain has TRBV2 and TRBJ2-5; the D gene is possibly TRBD2 (6 bases). Germline V gene sequence: CDR1 SNHLY, CDR2 FYNNEI. The CDR3 runs to 12 residues. Deletions cut 4 bases from V and 5 bases from J, with 8 bases between.

This clonotype was observed many times. The CDR3 DNA sequence: TGTGCCAGCAGTTTGGGATACAGGGGTGGACTCTACGAGCAGTTCTTC. It codes for CASSLGYRGGLYEQFF. The V call is TRBV28, the J call TRBJ2-1, with 7 positions matching TRBD1. Germline V gene lookup returns CDR1 MDHEN and CDR2 SYDVKM. CDR3 length: 16 amino acids. The trim removed 3 bases at V and 10 bases at J, leaving 15 bases unmatched.